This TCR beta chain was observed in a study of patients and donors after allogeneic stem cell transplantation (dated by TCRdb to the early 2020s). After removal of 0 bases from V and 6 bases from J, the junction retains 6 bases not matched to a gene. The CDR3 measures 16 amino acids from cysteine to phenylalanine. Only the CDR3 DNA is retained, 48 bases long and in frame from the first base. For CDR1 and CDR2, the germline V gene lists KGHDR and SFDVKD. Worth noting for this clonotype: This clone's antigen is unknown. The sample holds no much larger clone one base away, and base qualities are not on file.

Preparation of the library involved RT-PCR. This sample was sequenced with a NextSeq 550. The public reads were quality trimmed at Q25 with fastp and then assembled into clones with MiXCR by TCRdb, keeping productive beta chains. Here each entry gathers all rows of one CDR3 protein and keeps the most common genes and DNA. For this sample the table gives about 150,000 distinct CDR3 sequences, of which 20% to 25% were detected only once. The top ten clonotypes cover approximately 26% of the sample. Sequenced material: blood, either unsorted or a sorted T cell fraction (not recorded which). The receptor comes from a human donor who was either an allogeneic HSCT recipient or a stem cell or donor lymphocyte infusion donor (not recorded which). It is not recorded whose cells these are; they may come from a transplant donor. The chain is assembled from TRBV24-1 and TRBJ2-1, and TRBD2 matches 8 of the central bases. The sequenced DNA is TGTGCCACCAGTGATTTGGAGGCGGGAGGCCTCAATGAGCAGTTCTTC. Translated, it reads CATSDLEAGGLNEQFF.